This T cell receptor beta chain is from a study of blood T cell repertoires in COVID-19. As for the study in general: Some COVID-19 samples were acute and others convalescent; all came from the United States, Italy and Spain. The cDNA or gDNA used as material had been derived from T cells, B-cell-depleted T cells, or PBMCs.

In the original workflow: Estimates of nucleated cell counts were drawn from the amplification of reference gene primers. Assay used: immunoSEQ multiplex PCR; TCRdb lists only in-frame clones, some missing. That table gives V, J and clone size, and the DNA gave D and trimming. This sample yields 210,000 or so clones, of which approximately 90% are seen a single time; roughly 3% belongs to the top ten. This CDR3 comprises 12 residues. The V segment lost 8 bases and the J segment 3 bases; nucleotides outside the gene matches: 2. Looked up from germline, CDR1 is KGHSH and CDR2 is LQKENI. Patients from Seattle were sampled longitudinally, starting during active infection.

The receptor's source is a man aged 30 to 39 with COVID-19, enrolled during active disease. The chain joins TRBV18 to TRBJ1-1, with 8 positions matching TRBD1. Sequenced input: peripheral blood. The CDR3 sequence is CASRQGHTEAFF. CDR3 nucleotide sequence: TGTGCCAGCCGACAGGGGCACACTGAAGCTTTCTTT. Filled out from reference TRBV18 and TRBJ1-1, the complete variable domain reads NAGVMQNPRHLVRRRGQEARLRCSPMKGHSHVYWYRQLPEEGLKFMVYLQKENIIDESGMPKERFSAEFPKEGPSILRIQQVVRGDSAAYFCASRQGHTEAFFGQGTRLTVV.